The 30 T cell receptor beta chains below come from one sample, sequenced in a study of cytomegalovirus exposure and HLA in healthy donors. 60 Vbeta and 13 Jbeta primers were used in PCR. The assay was immunoSEQ multiplex PCR, and TCRdb's table has in-frame clones only and misses some. The table records some 270,000 clones, about nine tenths of them present only once. Sequencing used PBMCs. The receptor source for this set is a girl aged 2-10 years in good health and CMV-seronegative.

This clone appeared once. V gene TRBV5-6 combines with J gene TRBJ2-5; the match to TRBD1 covers 8 bases. This CDR3 comprises 16 residues. CDR1 and CDR2 from the germline V gene are SGHDT and YYEEEE. Germline trimming cut 1 base from V and 5 bases from J; bases unmatched to any gene: 10. CDR3 region: CASSLTWQGAGETQYF. CDR3 DNA sequence: TGTGCCAGCAGCTTGACGTGGCAGGGGGCTGGGGAGACCCAGTACTTC.

In this sample, this clone turned up once. The chain uses TRBV19 and TRBJ1-2; D is possibly TRBD1 (5 bases). This CDR3 has 12 amino acids. V dropped 4 bases and J dropped 4 bases, with 7 bases sitting between them. CDR1 is LNHDA, CDR2 SQIVND, per germline (reference sequence). CDR3 protein: CASSRQGYGYTF. The CDR3 DNA reads as TGTGCCAGTAGTAGGCAGGGCTATGGCTACACCTTC.

The V and J genes are TRBV30 and TRBJ1-5; 9 positions match TRBD1. V was clipped by 3 bases and J by 7 bases; unmatched bases: 7. Germline CDR1 is GTSNPN and CDR2 is SVGIG (reference sequence). The CDR3 is made up of 14 amino acids. The CDR3 loop is CAWSDTGGSQPQHF. CDR3 DNA sequence: TGTGCCTGGAGCGATACAGGGGGCTCGCAGCCCCAGCATTTT.

The chain joins TRBV11-2 to TRBJ1-2; 8 nucleotides agree with TRBD1. The ends lost 3 bases at V and 10 bases at J; junction bases unmatched: 13. CDR1 is SGHAT and CDR2 is FQNNGV in the germline V gene. The CDR3 totals 15 residues. The CDR3 loop reads CASSFPETGEEDYTF. CDR3 bases: TGTGCCAGCAGCTTTCCGGAGACAGGGGAAGAGGACTACACCTTC.

J is TRBJ1-2 and V is TRBV18, with D hard to call. V was shortened by 1 base and J by 6 bases, with 6 bases between the two germline ends. The V gene's germline CDR1 is KGHSH and CDR2 LQKENI. The CDR3 is 12 amino acids. The CDR3 DNA reads TGTGCCAGCTCACCACGCGCTGATGGCTACACCTTC. Translated: CASSPRADGYTF.

The chain uses TRBV18 and TRBJ2-1, with 7 bases lining up with TRBD1. V lost 1 base and J lost 9; bases outside the gene matches: 3. Germline loops: CDR1 KGHSH, CDR2 LQKENI. The CDR3 has 13 residues. As DNA, the CDR3 is TGTGCCAGCTCACCACAGGACAGGAGTGAGCAGTTCTTC. Residues: CASSPQDRSEQFF.

The chain joins TRBV6-6 to TRBJ2-3; D perhaps matches TRBD1 (6 bases). The germline CDR1 and CDR2 sequences are MNHNY and SVGAGI (reference sequence). The CDR3 is 15 amino acids. V lost 2 bases to trimming and J lost 0 bases, with 9 bases between them. CDR3 region: CASSYVGQSTDTQYF. CDR3 nucleotide sequence: TGTGCCAGCAGTTACGTGGGACAAAGCACAGATACGCAGTATTTT.

The V gene is TRBV23-1, the J gene TRBJ1-5; D unclear. TRBV23-1 is sorted into the ORF group, with uncertain function. The CDR3 runs to 12 residues. Trimming shortened V by 6 bases and J by 7 bases, and 10 bases separated the two germline ends. This CDR3 reads CASRQRFQPQHF. The DNA of the CDR3 is TGCGCCAGCAGGCAGCGATTCCAGCCCCAGCATTTT.

The count of this clone is one. The gene calls are TRBV13 and TRBJ2-1; a possible D gene is TRBD1 (5 bases). CDR1 is PRHDT and CDR2 is FYEKMQ in the germline V gene (reference sequence). The V and J ends lost 3 bases and 5 bases respectively, with 14 bases between them. The CDR3 runs to 15 residues. CDR3 DNA sequence: TGTGCCAGCAGCTTGGCGACAGCTAATAACAATGAGCAGTTCTTC. The encoded protein is CASSLATANNNEQFF.

The rearrangement joins TRBV9 to TRBJ2-7, with 8 bases identical to TRBD1. This CDR3 comprises 14 residues. CDR1 is SGDLS and CDR2 is YYNGEE in the germline V gene. Trimming took 4 bases from V and 2 from J; bases not matched to a gene: 5. The CDR3, as DNA: TGTGCCAGCAGCCCTCAGGGGGCAGCCTACGAGCAGTACTTC. Translating gives CASSPQGAAYEQYF.

This chain links TRBV6-1 with TRBJ1-6; no definite D call. The CDR3 consists of 15 residues. CDR1 MNHNS and CDR2 SASEGT come from the germline V gene. Trimming took 8 bases from V and 3 from J, leaving 14 bases between them. CDR3 sequence: CASSLGSFYNSPLHF. As DNA, the CDR3 is TGTGCCAGCTCCTTGGGGAGCTTCTATAATTCACCCCTCCACTTT.

This sequence joins TRBV25-1 and TRBJ1-2; maybe TRBD1 (5 bases). CDR1 and CDR2 from the germline V gene are MGHDK and SYGVNS. The CDR3 covers 14 residues. The V end lost 6 bases, the J end lost 10 bases, and 21 bases lay between the germline ends. The CDR3 spells CASRGLGTRNSYTF. Written as DNA, the CDR3 is TGTGCCAGCAGAGGCCTTGGGACTAGGAATTCCTACACCTTC.

This clone was seen only a few times. The chain recombines TRBV2 with TRBJ1-1; D is undetermined. V lost 4 bases and J lost 1, with 13 bases in between. From germline, CDR1 is SNHLY and CDR2 FYNNEI. CDR3 length: 15 residues. The CDR3 spells CASSVSARPNTEAFF. As DNA, the CDR3 is TGTGCCAGCAGTGTTTCGGCGAGGCCGAACACTGAAGCTTTCTTT.

The rearrangement uses TRBV2 and TRBJ1-1; D perhaps matches TRBD1 (5 bases). This CDR3 is built from 15 residues. Germline V gene sequence: CDR1 SNHLY, CDR2 FYNNEI. V lost 2 bases and J 1 base, leaving 11 bases between the germline ends. This chain's CDR3 is CASSEPGTGNTEAFF. The CDR3 nucleotides read TGTGCCAGCAGTGAACCCGGCACAGGGAACACTGAAGCTTTCTTT.

This chain connects TRBV28 to TRBJ2-5; 9 bases agree with TRBD2. The CDR3 loop spans 15 amino acids. Trimming took 6 bases from V and 6 from J; bases not matched to a gene: 11. Germline CDR1 and CDR2: MDHEN and SYDVKM. DNA for the CDR3: TGTGCCAGCAGGCCAGAGGGGACTAGCTTCCAGACCCAGTACTTC. This codes for CASRPEGTSFQTQYF.

The gene calls are TRBV13 and TRBJ1-1; maybe TRBD1 (5 bases). The length of the CDR3 is 13 residues. Germline V gene lookup returns CDR1 PRHDT and CDR2 FYEKMQ (reference sequence). Trimming stripped 5 bases from V and 1 base from J, with 8 bases between. CDR3 DNA: TGTGCCAGCAGCCCAGGACAGAACACTGAAGCTTTCTTT. Amino acids: CASSPGQNTEAFF.

The J gene is TRBJ2-1, the V gene TRBV6-1, with TRBD2 matching 7 bases. V gave up 7 bases and J gave up 4 bases; unmatched junction bases: 7. Per germline, CDR1 MNHNS and CDR2 SASEGT. The CDR3 runs to 14 residues. This CDR3 reads CASIPWGGYNEQFF. Here the CDR3 DNA reads TGTGCCAGCATCCCCTGGGGGGGATACAATGAGCAGTTCTTC.

The V and J genes are TRBV29-1 and TRBJ2-5; 8 nucleotides match TRBD2. The end of the DNA aligns better with TRBJ2-7, so the J call may be wrong. CDR3 size: 13 residues. From germline, CDR1 is SQVTM and CDR2 ANQGSEA. The CDR3 coding sequence is TGCAGCGTTGTTAGCGGGGAATCCTACGAGCAGTACTTC. Protein: CSVVSGESYEQYF.

This chain connects TRBV10-3 to TRBJ2-3, with 10 bases that match TRBD2. J was trimmed by 7 bases and V by 11 bases; bases with no gene match: 12. The CDR3 runs 14 residues. CDR1 ENHRY and CDR2 SYGVKD come from the germline V gene. For the CDR3, the DNA is TGTGCCGCTAAGAGCGGGGGGGCCTCATATACGCAGTATTTT. It codes for CAAKSGGASYTQYF.

The V and J genes are TRBV5-4 and TRBJ2-3; maybe TRBD2 (7 bases). The CDR3 is 18 residues long. Trimming cost V 4 bases and J 0 bases, with 21 bases left between them. Germline CDR1 is SGHNT and CDR2 is YYREEE (reference sequence). The CDR3 bases are TGTGCCAGCAGCCCTGGAGGGGGGGCGAGAGGTAGCACAGATACGCAGTATTTT. Translation: CASSPGGGARGSTDTQYF.

Written as DNA, the CDR3 is TGTGCCTGGAGTCAGAAGGGACTAGGGGATACCGGGGAGCTGTTTTTT. Translated, it gives CAWSQKGLGDTGELFF. The chain couples TRBV30 to TRBJ2-2; 8 positions match TRBD2. The J segment lost 5 bases and the V segment lost 2 bases, leaving 10 bases of the junction unmatched. CDR1 and CDR2 from the germline V gene are GTSNPN and SVGIG (reference sequence). The CDR3 runs to 16 residues.

The chain links TRBV11-2 to TRBJ1-2; D gene ambiguous. CDR3 length equals 16 residues. The V end was cut by 1 base, the J end by 8 bases, with 20 bases between. Germline values: CDR1 SGHAT, CDR2 FQNNGV. The CDR3 sequence: CASSLAPGGPRKGYTF. In DNA form, the CDR3 reads TGTGCCAGCAGCTTAGCCCCGGGAGGGCCCCGTAAGGGCTACACCTTC.

The chain couples TRBV5-5 to TRBJ1-2; 8 bases fit TRBD1. Germline CDR1 reads SGHKS; CDR2 reads YYEKEE (reference sequence). The junction had 6 bases not matched to a gene; V was cut back by 1 base and J by 4 bases. This CDR3 contains 15 residues. The CDR3 nucleotides read TGTGCCAGCAGCTTGCTAACTACAGGGGGCTATGGCTACACCTTC. Its protein product is CASSLLTTGGYGYTF.

V gene TRBV5-4 combines with J gene TRBJ2-7; possible D gene TRBD1, 6 bases. This CDR3 is built from 12 residues. Trimming removed 2 bases from V and 6 bases from J, with 9 bases in between. Germline values: CDR1 SGHNT, CDR2 YYREEE (reference sequence). In nucleotides, the CDR3 is TGTGCCAGCAGCTTCAGGGGCCTCGAGCAGTACTTC. This encodes CASSFRGLEQYF.

The CDR3 spells CAWSGLAANTGELFF. The CDR3 nucleotides read TGTGCCTGGAGTGGACTAGCGGCGAACACCGGGGAGCTGTTTTTT. V is TRBV30 and J is TRBJ2-2, with 9 bases that match TRBD2. Germline V gives CDR1 GTSNPN, CDR2 SVGIG (reference sequence). With V trimmed by 1 base and J by 0 bases, 0 bases remained unmatched. The CDR3 length is 15 residues. Full variable domain (missing parts from reference TRBV30 and TRBJ2-2): SQTIHQWPATLVQPVGSPLSLECTVEGTSNPNLYWYRQAAGRGLQLLFYSVGIGQISSEVPQNLSASRPQDRQFILSSKKLLLSDSGFYLCAWSGLAANTGELFFGEGSRLTVL.

V is TRBV6-1 and J is TRBJ2-1; TRBD2 is a possible D gene (5 bases). The V end lost 5 bases, the J end lost 7 bases, and 18 bases lay between the germline ends. The CDR3 length is 15 residues. Germline CDR1 MNHNS, CDR2 SASEGT. The DNA for the CDR3 is TGTGCCAGCAGTACATCACTAGTAGGAAGAAATGAGCAGTTCTTC. Translated: CASSTSLVGRNEQFF.

J is TRBJ2-3 and V is TRBV15, with D possibly matching TRBD2 (8 bases). V dropped 8 bases and J dropped 1 base, with 25 bases sitting between them. The germline V gene has CDR1 LNHNV and CDR2 YYDKDF (reference sequence). The CDR3 consists of 18 residues. The CDR3 DNA reads TGTGCCACCTCCATAGCGGGACTACCCCAGGGGGGCACAGATACGCAGTATTTT. Translating gives CATSIAGLPQGGTDTQYF.

The chain links TRBV19 to TRBJ2-1, with 11 positions matching TRBD1. The CDR3 is 14 residues long. The junction had 4 bases not matched to a gene; V was cut back by 5 bases and J by 7 bases. Germline loops: CDR1 LNHDA, CDR2 SQIVND (reference sequence). CDR3 residues: CASSAGTGGNEQFF. The CDR3 bases are TGTGCCAGTAGTGCTGGGACAGGGGGGAATGAGCAGTTCTTC.

V usage is TRBV6-5 and J usage is TRBJ2-2; D possibly corresponds to TRBD1 (5 bases). Germline CDR1 and CDR2: MNHEY and SVGAGI. The CDR3 is 16 residues long. Trimming cost V 1 base and J 3 bases, with 12 bases left between them. The CDR3, as DNA: TGTGCCAGCAGTTACTTCGGTGCAGGGCACACCGGGGAGCTGTTTTTT. This codes for CASSYFGAGHTGELFF.

This rearrangement joins TRBV9 to TRBJ1-2, with 10 bases matching TRBD1. Losses at the gene ends were 0 bases for V and 8 bases for J; bases not matched to a gene: 10. The CDR3 consists of 16 residues. CDR1 SGDLS and CDR2 YYNGEE come from the germline V gene. The CDR3 sequence is CASSVDPGQGFGGYTF. The CDR3 DNA follows: TGTGCCAGCAGCGTAGATCCGGGACAGGGGTTTGGAGGCTACACCTTC.